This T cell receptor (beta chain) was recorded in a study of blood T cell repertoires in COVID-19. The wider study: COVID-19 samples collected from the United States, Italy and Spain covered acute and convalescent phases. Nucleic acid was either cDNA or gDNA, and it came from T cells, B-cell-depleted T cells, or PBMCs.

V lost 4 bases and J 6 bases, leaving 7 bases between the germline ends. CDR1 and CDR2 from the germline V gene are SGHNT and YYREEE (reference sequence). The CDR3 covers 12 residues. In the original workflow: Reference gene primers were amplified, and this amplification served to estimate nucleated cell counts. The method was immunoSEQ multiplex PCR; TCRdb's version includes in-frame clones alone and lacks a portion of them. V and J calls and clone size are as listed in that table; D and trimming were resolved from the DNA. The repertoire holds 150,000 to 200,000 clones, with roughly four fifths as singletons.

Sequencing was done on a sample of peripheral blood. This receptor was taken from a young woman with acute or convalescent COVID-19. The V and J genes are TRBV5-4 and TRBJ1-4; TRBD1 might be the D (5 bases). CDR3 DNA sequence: TGTGCCAGCAGCGTGACAGATGAAAAACTGTTTTTT. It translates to CASSVTDEKLFF.